The rows below give T cell receptor beta chains drawn from one sample of a study of a mutant IDH1 vaccine in newly diagnosed glioma. For these TCRs, the target antigens are not known. Generated by immunoSEQ multiplex PCR, the TCRdb table keeps only in-frame clones and is missing some. The data show about 42,000 clones, with around 83% seen just once and roughly 4.6% held by the top ten. Sequencing was performed on PBMCs, taken from a glioma patient whose treatment included an IDH1 peptide vaccine. These receptor sequences come from a woman aged 45-59 years with glioma. The CDR3 runs from the conserved cysteine through the conserved F or W. A D gene is named only where the DNA matches it firmly. Clone size is not always given. Where it is, it says once, few, many or a class for expanded clones.

J gene: TRBJ2-1
clone size: NA
V gene: TRBV25-1
CDR3 length: 17
D gene: NA
CDR3 protein: CASSDLGTGGSDNEQFF
CDR3 DNA: TGTGCCAGCAGTGATTTGGGGACGGGGGGCTCAGACAATGAGCAGTTCTTC

J gene: TRBJ1-1
clone size: NA
V gene: TRBV7-2
CDR3 length: 17
D gene: NA
CDR3 protein: CASSPPREGGMSTEAFF
CDR3 DNA: TGTGCCAGCAGCCCACCCCGGGAGGGGGGGATGAGCACTGAAGCTTTCTTT

J gene: TRBJ2-2
clone size: NA
V gene: TRBV2
CDR3 length: 16
D gene: TRBD2
CDR3 protein: CARQLAGGLNTGELFF
CDR3 DNA: TGTGCCAGGCAACTAGCGGGGGGCTTGAACACCGGGGAGCTGTTTTTT

J gene: TRBJ1-2
clone size: NA
V gene: TRBV5-1
CDR3 length: 16
D gene: TRBD1
CDR3 protein: CASSPGTGAVIYGYTF
CDR3 DNA: TGCGCCAGCAGCCCTGGGACAGGGGCAGTCATCTATGGCTACACCTTC

J gene: TRBJ1-1
clone size: NA
V gene: TRBV19
CDR3 length: 16
D gene: NA
CDR3 protein: CASSIFRGDRGTEAFF
CDR3 DNA: TGTGCCAGTAGTATATTCAGGGGCGATAGAGGAACTGAAGCTTTCTTT

J gene: TRBJ2-2
clone size: NA
V gene: TRBV19
CDR3 length: 13
D gene: NA
CDR3 protein: CASSIDLTGELFF
CDR3 DNA: TGTGCCAGTAGTATCGACTTGACCGGGGAGCTGTTTTTT

J gene: TRBJ1-5
clone size: NA
V gene: TRBV7-9
CDR3 length: 14
D gene: NA
CDR3 protein: CASGAGVGNQPQHF
CDR3 DNA: TGTGCCAGCGGGGCGGGGGTCGGCAATCAGCCCCAGCATTTT

J gene: TRBJ2-3
clone size: NA
V gene: TRBV15
CDR3 length: 13
D gene: TRBD2
CDR3 protein: CATSRTSGAWQYF
CDR3 DNA: TGTGCCACCAGCAGGACTAGCGGCGCCTGGCAGTATTTT

J gene: TRBJ2-5
clone size: NA
V gene: TRBV9
CDR3 length: 14
D gene: TRBD1
CDR3 protein: CASSVGTVQETQYF
CDR3 DNA: TGTGCCAGCAGCGTTGGGACAGTCCAAGAGACCCAGTACTTC

J gene: TRBJ1-2
clone size: NA
V gene: TRBV28
CDR3 length: 14
D gene: TRBD1
CDR3 protein: CASNPGQGAYGYTF
CDR3 DNA: TGTGCCAGCAACCCTGGACAGGGGGCCTATGGCTACACCTTC

J gene: TRBJ1-2
clone size: once
V gene: TRBV9
CDR3 length: 14
D gene: NA
CDR3 protein: CASSVEGRFYGYTF
CDR3 DNA: TGTGCCAGCAGCGTAGAGGGCAGGTTCTATGGCTACACCTTC

J gene: TRBJ1-6
clone size: few
V gene: TRBV27
CDR3 length: 16
D gene: TRBD1
CDR3 protein: CASSFNTGGEGSPLHF
CDR3 DNA: TGTGCCAGCAGTTTTAACACAGGGGGCGAGGGTTCACCCCTCCACTTT

J gene: TRBJ1-4
clone size: NA
V gene: TRBV9
CDR3 length: 15
D gene: NA
CDR3 protein: CASSVGSLSNEKLFF
CDR3 DNA: TGTGCCAGCAGCGTAGGGAGTCTTTCTAATGAAAAACTGTTTTTT

J gene: TRBJ1-4
clone size: NA
V gene: TRBV19
CDR3 length: 17
D gene: TRBD1
CDR3 protein: CATKMAGGLTTNEKLFF
CDR3 DNA: TGTGCCACCAAAATGGCAGGGGGCTTAACAACTAATGAAAAACTGTTTTTT

J gene: TRBJ1-1
clone size: NA
V gene: TRBV14
CDR3 length: 11
D gene: NA
CDR3 protein: CASSRGTEAFF
CDR3 DNA: TGTGCCAGCAGCCGTGGCACTGAAGCTTTCTTT

J gene: TRBJ1-1
clone size: few
V gene: TRBV4-2
CDR3 length: 14
D gene: NA
CDR3 protein: CASSQDSGKTEAFF
CDR3 DNA: TGTGCCAGCAGCCAAGATTCCGGGAAGACTGAAGCTTTCTTT